A selection of T cell receptor beta chains follows, all from one sample in a study of vaccination effects on CD4 cells after COVID-19. Their antigens are not known. Generated by immunoSEQ multiplex PCR, the TCRdb table keeps only in-frame clones and is missing some. The repertoire consists of 24,000 or so clones, with approximately 62% occurring once and the leading ten covering around 20%. The material was CD4+ T cells from PBMCs cultured with SARS-CoV-2 spike peptides, obtained before COVID-19 vaccination. The receptors stem from a human donor who had a prior SARS-CoV-2 infection. Both conserved end residues are part of each CDR3. A D gene is named only where the DNA matches it firmly. Clone size appears in some rows only: once, few, many, or a class for an expanded clone.

clone_size d_call j_call v_call cdr3_aa cdr3_nt
- - TRBJ2-7 TRBV11-2 CASSLQGYEQYF TGTGCCAGCAGCTTACAGGGCTACGAGCAGTACTTC
- - TRBJ2-1 TRBV3-1/TRBV3-2 CASSYSFTYNEQFF TGTGCCAGCAGCTACTCCTTCACCTACAATGAGCAGTTCTTC
- - TRBJ2-2 TRBV5-1 CASSFKGDTGELFF TGCGCCAGCAGCTTTAAGGGGGACACCGGGGAGCTGTTTTTT
- - TRBJ2-5 TRBV7-9 CASSPGLPWRVQETQYF TGTGCCAGCAGCCCCGGTCTCCCCTGGCGGGTCCAAGAGACCCAGTACTTC
once TRBD1 TRBJ1-4 TRBV12-3/TRBV12-4 CASLDRGLEKLFF TGTGCCAGCCTTGACAGGGGGTTGGAAAAACTGTTTTTT
- - TRBJ2-1 TRBV12-5 CASGLWGRAFDEQFF TGTGCTAGTGGCCTCTGGGGCAGGGCCTTCGATGAGCAGTTCTTC
once - TRBJ2-3 TRBV7-3 CASSFSHATDTQYF TGTGCCAGCAGCTTTTCACACGCCACAGATACGCAGTATTTT
- TRBD1 TRBJ2-1 TRBV3-1/TRBV3-2 CASSHLRTGSHNEQFF TGTGCCAGCAGCCATCTCCGGACAGGGTCCCACAATGAGCAGTTCTTC
- TRBD2 TRBJ2-1 TRBV18 CASSPPPYGRDGNEQFF TGTGCCAGCTCACCACCGCCTTACGGGAGGGACGGCAATGAGCAGTTCTTC
- TRBD1 TRBJ2-2 TRBV15 CATSTSDRGTDTGELFF TGTGCCACCAGCACCTCGGACAGGGGTACGGACACCGGGGAGCTGTTTTTT
- TRBD2 TRBJ2-7 TRBV11-2 CASSPSWGGYEQYF TGTGCCAGCAGCCCGTCTTGGGGGGGCTACGAGCAGTACTTC
- - TRBJ1-2 TRBV29-1 CSVDRGYTF TGCAGCGTTGATAGAGGCTACACCTTC
few - TRBJ2-2 TRBV5-1 CASSPESNTGELFF TGCGCCAGCAGCCCGGAGAGCAACACCGGGGAGCTGTTTTTT
- TRBD2 TRBJ2-1 TRBV2 CASSPRTSGDEQFF TGTGCCAGCAGTCCCCGGACTAGCGGGGATGAGCAGTTCTTC